This entry describes one T cell receptor (beta chain). The data stem from a study of blood T cell repertoires in COVID-19. Study summary: Both acute and convalescent COVID-19 samples were obtained from the United States, Italy and Spain.

In the authors' workflow: Amplification with reference gene primers provided the estimates of nucleated cell counts. Sequenced by immunoSEQ multiplex PCR; TCRdb stores in-frame clones only, minus some. The V and J calls and clone size were taken over from that table, and D and trimming were inferred from the DNA. The data hold around 75,000 clones, with 85% to 90% observed a single time. This receptor was identified in a human donor in a cohort sampled during active COVID-19. Sample: peripheral blood.

The CDR3 protein is CASSQKWGRAVGKLFF. The CDR3 nucleotides read TGTGCCAGCAGCCAAAAGTGGGGCAGGGCCGTGGGGAAACTGTTTTTT. The V gene is TRBV11-2, the J gene TRBJ1-4; D perhaps matches TRBD1 (5 bases). This CDR3 comprises 16 residues. The germline V gene has CDR1 SGHAT and CDR2 FQNNGV. The V gene lost 5 bases and the J gene lost 11 bases, with 24 bases spanning the gap.